The T cell receptor beta chain under discussion was sequenced for a study of shared clonotypes between healthy human individuals. Study results and limitations: Across a handful of donors, naive CD4 shared around 5.3%, naive CD8 around 3.5%, memory CD4 2% to 2.5%, memory CD8 0.4% to 0.5%.

To note about this clone: The antigen remains unidentified.

CDR1 SGHAT and CDR2 FQNNGV come from the germline V gene. V was clipped by 4 bases and J by 0 bases, with 15 bases between them. This CDR3 is 16 amino acids long. In the naive CD8 group, cells lacked CD45RO and were positively selected for CCR7, so terminally differentiated effector memory CD45RA+ cells were left out. Clones were read by immunoSEQ multiplex PCR, and TCRdb kept only the in-frame ones, dropping some. The table records hundreds of thousands of clones, approximately 96% of them present only once. This receptor was identified in a man between 25 and 39 years old in good health. This chain connects TRBV11-2 to TRBJ1-1; weak D call: TRBD1 (5 bases). The sequenced material came from naive CD8+ T cells sorted from blood. CDR3 residues: CASSSPSLGVNTEAFF. Here the CDR3 DNA reads TGTGCCAGCAGCTCTCCGTCGTTAGGGGTGAACACTGAAGCTTTCTTT.